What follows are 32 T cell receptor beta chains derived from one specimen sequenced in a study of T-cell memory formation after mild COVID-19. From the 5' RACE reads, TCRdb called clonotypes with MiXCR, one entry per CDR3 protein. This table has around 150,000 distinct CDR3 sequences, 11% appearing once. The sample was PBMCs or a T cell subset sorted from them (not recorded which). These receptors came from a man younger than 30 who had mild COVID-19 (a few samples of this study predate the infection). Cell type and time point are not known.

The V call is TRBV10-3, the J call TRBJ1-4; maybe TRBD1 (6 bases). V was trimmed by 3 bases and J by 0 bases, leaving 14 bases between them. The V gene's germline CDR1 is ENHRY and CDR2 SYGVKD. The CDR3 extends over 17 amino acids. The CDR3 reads CAISDKAGAATNEKLFF. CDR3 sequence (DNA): TGTGCCATCAGTGACAAGGCAGGGGCCGCAACTAATGAAAAACTGTTTTTT.

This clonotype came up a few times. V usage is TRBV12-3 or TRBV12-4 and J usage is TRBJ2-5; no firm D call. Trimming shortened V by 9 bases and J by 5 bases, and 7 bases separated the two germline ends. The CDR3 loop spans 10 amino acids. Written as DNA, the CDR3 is TGTGCCAGTCGGTCTGAGACCCAGTACTTC. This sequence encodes CASRSETQYF.

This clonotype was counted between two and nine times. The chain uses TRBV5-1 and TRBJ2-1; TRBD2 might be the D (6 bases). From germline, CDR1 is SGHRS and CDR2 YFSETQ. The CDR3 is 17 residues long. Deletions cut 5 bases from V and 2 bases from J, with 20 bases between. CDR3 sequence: CASRDLTGTHTYNEQFF. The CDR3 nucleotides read TGCGCCAGCAGGGACCTGACCGGGACTCATACCTACAATGAGCAGTTCTTC.

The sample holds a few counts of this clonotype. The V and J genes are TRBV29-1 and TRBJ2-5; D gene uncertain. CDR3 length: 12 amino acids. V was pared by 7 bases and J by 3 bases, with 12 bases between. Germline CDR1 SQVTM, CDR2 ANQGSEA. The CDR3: CSGGTEKETQYF. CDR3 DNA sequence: TGCAGCGGGGGAACGGAGAAAGAGACCCAGTACTTC.

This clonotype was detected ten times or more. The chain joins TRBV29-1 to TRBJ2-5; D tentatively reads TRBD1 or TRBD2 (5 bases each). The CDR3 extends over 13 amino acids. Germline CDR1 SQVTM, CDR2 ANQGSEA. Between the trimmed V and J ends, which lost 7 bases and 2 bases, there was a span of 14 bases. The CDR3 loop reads CSANRDVQETQYF. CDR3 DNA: TGCAGCGCTAACCGGGACGTGCAAGAGACCCAGTACTTC.

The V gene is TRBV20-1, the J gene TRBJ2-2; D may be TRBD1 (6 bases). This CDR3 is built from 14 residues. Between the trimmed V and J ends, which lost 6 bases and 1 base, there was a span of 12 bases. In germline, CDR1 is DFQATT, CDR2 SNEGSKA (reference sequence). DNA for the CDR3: TGCAGTGCGGTGGGCAGGGGGAACACCGGGGAGCTGTTTTTT. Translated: CSAVGRGNTGELFF.

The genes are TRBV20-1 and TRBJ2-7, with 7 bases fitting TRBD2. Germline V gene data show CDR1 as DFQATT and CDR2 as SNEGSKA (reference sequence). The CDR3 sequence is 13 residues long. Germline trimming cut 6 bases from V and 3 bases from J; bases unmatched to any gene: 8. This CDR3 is CSARTSEGYEQYF. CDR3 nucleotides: TGCAGTGCACGGACTAGTGAGGGCTACGAGCAGTACTTC.

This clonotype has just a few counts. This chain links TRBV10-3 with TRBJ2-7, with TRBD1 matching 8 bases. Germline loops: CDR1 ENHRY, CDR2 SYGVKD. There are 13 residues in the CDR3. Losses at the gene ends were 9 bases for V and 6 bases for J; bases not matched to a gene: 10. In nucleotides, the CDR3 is TGTGCCATTGCGGACAGGGAGGCACTCGAGCAGTACTTC. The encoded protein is CAIADREALEQYF.

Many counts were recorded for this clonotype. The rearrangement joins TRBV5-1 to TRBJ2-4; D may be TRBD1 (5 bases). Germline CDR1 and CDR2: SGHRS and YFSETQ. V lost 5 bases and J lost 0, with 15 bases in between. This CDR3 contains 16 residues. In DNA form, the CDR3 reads TGCGCCAGCAGTAATGGGGCTATAGAAGCCAAAAACATTCAGTACTTC. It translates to CASSNGAIEAKNIQYF.

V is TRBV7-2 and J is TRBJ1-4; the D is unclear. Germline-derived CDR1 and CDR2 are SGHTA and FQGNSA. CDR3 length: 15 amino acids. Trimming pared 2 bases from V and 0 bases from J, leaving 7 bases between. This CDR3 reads CASSLSSTTNEKLFF. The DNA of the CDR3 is TGTGCCAGCAGCTTATCCAGCACAACTAATGAAAAACTGTTTTTT.

The CDR3 sequence is CASSQAAGNTEAFF. DNA for the CDR3: TGTGCCAGCAGCCAAGCGGCAGGGAACACTGAAGCTTTCTTT. J is TRBJ1-1 and V is TRBV3-1, with D hard to call. V dropped 1 base and J dropped 1 base, with 7 bases sitting between them. CDR3 length equals 14 residues. Per germline, CDR1 LGHDT and CDR2 YNNKEL (reference sequence).

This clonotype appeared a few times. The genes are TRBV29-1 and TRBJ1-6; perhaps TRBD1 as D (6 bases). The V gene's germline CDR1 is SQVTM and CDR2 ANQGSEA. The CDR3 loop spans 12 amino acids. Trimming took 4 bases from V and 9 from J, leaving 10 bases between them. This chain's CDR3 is CSVAPGVSPLHF. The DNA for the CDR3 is TGCAGCGTTGCCCCAGGGGTTTCACCCCTCCACTTT.

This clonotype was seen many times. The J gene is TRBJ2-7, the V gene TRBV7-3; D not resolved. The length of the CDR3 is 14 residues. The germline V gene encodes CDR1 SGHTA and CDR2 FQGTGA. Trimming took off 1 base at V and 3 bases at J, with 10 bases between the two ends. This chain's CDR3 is CASSLSAVNYEQYF. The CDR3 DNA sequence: TGTGCCAGCAGCTTAAGCGCCGTAAACTACGAGCAGTACTTC. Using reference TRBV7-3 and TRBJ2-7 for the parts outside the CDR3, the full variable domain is GAGVSQTPSNKVTEKGKYVELRCDPISGHTALYWYRQSLGQGPEFLIYFQGTGAADDSGLPNDRFFAVRPEGSVSTLKIQRTERGDSAVYLCASSLSAVNYEQYFGPGTRLTVT.

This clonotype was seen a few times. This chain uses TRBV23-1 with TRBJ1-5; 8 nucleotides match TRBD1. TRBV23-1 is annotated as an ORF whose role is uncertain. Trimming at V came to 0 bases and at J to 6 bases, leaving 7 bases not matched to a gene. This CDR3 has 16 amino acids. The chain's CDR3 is CASSQSPWQGAQPQHF. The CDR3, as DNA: TGCGCCAGCAGTCAATCCCCCTGGCAGGGGGCTCAGCCCCAGCATTTT.

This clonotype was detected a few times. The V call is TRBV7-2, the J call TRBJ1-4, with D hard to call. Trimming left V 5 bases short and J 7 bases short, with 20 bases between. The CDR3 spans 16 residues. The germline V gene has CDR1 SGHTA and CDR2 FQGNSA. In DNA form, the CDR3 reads TGTGCCAGCAGCCTATTTGGAAGGTCCGGAGGTGAAAAACTGTTTTTT. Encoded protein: CASSLFGRSGGEKLFF.

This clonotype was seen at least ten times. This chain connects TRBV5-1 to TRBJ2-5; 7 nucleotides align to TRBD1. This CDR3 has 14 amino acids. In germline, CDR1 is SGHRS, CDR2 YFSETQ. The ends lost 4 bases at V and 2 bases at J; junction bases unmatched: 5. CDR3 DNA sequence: TGCGCCAGCAGCCTGGCGACAGGGCAAGAGACCCAGTACTTC. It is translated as CASSLATGQETQYF.

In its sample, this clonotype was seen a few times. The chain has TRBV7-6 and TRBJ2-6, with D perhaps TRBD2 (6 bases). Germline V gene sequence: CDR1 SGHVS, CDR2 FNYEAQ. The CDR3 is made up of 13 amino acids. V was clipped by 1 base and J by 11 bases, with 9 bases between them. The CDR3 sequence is CASSLGGEDVLTF. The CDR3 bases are TGTGCCAGCAGCTTAGGTGGGGAGGACGTCCTGACTTTC.

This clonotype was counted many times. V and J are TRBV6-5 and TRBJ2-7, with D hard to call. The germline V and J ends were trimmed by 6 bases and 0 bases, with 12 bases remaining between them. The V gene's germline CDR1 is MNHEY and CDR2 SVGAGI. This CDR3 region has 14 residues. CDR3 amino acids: CASRGPGSSYEQYF. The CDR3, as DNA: TGTGCCAGCAGGGGCCCCGGCAGCTCCTACGAGCAGTACTTC.

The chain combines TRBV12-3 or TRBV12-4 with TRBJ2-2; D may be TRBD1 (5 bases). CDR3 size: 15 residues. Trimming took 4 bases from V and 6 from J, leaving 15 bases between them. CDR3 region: CASSYGRAVAGELFF. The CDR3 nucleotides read TGTGCCAGCAGTTATGGCAGGGCCGTAGCCGGGGAGCTGTTTTTT.

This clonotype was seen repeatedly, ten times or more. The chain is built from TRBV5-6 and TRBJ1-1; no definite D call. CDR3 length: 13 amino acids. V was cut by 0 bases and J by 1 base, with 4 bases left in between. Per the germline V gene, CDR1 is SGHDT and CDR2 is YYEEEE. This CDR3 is CASSLERNTEAFF. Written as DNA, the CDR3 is TGTGCCAGCAGCTTGGAAAGGAACACTGAAGCTTTCTTT.

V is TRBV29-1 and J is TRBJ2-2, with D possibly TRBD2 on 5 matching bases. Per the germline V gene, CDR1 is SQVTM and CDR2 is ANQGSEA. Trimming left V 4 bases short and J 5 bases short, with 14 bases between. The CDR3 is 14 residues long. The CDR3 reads CSVAARADTGELFF. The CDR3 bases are TGCAGCGTTGCTGCGAGGGCAGATACCGGGGAGCTGTTTTTT.

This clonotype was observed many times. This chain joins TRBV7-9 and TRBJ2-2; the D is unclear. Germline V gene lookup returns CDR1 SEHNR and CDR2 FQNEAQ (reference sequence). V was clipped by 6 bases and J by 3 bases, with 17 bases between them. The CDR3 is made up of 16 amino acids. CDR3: CASRKNRDGDTGELFF. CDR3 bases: TGTGCCAGCAGGAAAAACCGAGACGGCGACACCGGGGAGCTGTTTTTT. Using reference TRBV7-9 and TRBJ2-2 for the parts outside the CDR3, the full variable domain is DTGVSQNPRHKITKRGQNVTFRCDPISEHNRLYWYRQTLGQGPEFLTYFQNEAQLEKSRLLSDRFSAERPKGSFSTLEIQRTEQGDSAMYLCASRKNRDGDTGELFFGEGSRLTVL.

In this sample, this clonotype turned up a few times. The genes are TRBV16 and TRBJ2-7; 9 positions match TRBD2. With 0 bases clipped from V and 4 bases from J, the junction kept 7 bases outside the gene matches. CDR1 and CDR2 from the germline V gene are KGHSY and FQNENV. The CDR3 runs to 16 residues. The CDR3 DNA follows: TGTGCCAGCAGCCAATCGAGTCTAGCGGGGAATTACGAGCAGTACTTC. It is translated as CASSQSSLAGNYEQYF.

CDR3 amino acids: CASSQVRTDTQYF. The DNA of the CDR3 is TGCGCCAGCAGCCAAGTCCGTACAGATACGCAGTATTTT. V is TRBV4-3 and J is TRBJ2-3, with unresolved D. The germline V gene encodes CDR1 LGHNA and CDR2 YSLEER. V dropped 1 base and J dropped 3 bases, with 5 bases sitting between them. The CDR3 is 13 amino acids.

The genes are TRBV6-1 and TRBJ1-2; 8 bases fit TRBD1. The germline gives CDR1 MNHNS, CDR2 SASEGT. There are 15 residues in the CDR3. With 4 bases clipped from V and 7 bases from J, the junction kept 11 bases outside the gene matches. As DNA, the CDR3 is TGTGCCAGCAGTGCAACAGGGGGTACGTTATCTGGCTACACCTTC. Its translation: CASSATGGTLSGYTF.

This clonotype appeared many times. The CDR3 nucleotides read TGTGCCAGCAGTTACCCCCAGAATGAGCAGTTCTTC. It is translated as CASSYPQNEQFF. V usage is TRBV6-2 or TRBV6-3 and J usage is TRBJ2-1; no reliable D call. This CDR3 is 12 amino acids long. Germline CDR1 MNHEY, CDR2 SVGEGT. V gave up 2 bases and J gave up 7 bases, with 6 bases separating them.

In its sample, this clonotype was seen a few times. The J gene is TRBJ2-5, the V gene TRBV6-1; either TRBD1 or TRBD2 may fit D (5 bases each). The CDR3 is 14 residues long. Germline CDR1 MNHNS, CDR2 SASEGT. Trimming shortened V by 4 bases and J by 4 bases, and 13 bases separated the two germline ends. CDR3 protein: CASSATGLGETQYF. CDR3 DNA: TGTGCCAGCAGTGCTACGGGGCTCGGAGAGACCCAGTACTTC.

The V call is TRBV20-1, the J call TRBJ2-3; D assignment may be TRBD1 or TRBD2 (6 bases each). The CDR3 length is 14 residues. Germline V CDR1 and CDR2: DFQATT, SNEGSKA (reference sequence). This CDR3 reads CRVERGESTDTQYF. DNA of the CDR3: TGCAGGGTAGAGAGGGGGGAGAGCACAGATACGCAGTATTTT.

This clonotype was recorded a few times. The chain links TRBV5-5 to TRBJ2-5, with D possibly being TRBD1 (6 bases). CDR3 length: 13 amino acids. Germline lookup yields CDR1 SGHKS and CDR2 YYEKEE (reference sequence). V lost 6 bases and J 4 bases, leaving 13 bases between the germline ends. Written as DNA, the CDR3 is TGTGCCAGCACCCACAGGGATGGAGAGACCCAGTACTTC. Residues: CASTHRDGETQYF.

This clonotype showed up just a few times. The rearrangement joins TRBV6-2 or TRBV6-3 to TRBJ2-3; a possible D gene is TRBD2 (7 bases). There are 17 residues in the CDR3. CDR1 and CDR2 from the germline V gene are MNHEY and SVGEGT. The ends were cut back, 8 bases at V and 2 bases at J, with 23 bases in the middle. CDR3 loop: CASVGGGAGPSTDTQYF. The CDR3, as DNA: TGTGCCAGCGTTGGAGGGGGGGCTGGTCCCTCCACAGATACGCAGTATTTT.

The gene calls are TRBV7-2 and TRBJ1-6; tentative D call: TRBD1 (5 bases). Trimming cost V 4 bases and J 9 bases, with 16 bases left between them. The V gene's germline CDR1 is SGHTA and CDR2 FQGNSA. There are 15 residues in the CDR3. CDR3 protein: CASSWDGPTFSPLHF. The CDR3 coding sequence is TGTGCCAGCAGCTGGGACGGACCGACATTTTCACCCCTCCACTTT.

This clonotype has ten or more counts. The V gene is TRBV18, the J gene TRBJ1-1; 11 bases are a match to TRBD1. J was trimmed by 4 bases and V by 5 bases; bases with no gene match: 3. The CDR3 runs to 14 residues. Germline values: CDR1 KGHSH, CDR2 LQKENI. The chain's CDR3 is CASSGQGATTEAFF. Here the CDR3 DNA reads TGTGCCAGCTCAGGACAGGGGGCGACCACTGAAGCTTTCTTT.